These T cell receptor beta chains were read from a single sample in a study of neurological immune-mediated disorders. TCRdb reprocessed the 5' RACE reads via MiXCR and lists one record per CDR3 protein. The sample holds around 42,000 distinct CDR3 sequences; 13% are singletons and the top ten take approximately 10%. Sequenced input: PBMCs. The source of these receptors is a man aged 25-45 years in good health. The CDR3 runs from the conserved cysteine through the conserved F or W. Fields, in order: clone size, D gene, J gene, V gene, CDR3 protein, CDR3 DNA. A D gene is named only where the DNA matches it firmly. Clone size is not always given. Where it is, it says once, few, many or a class for expanded clones.

many	TRBD2	TRBJ2-1	TRBV7-3	CASRSGRGLAGGPMVEQFF	TGTGCCAGCAGATCGGGCAGGGGGCTAGCGGGAGGGCCAATGGTTGAGCAGTTCTTC
many	TRBD2	TRBJ2-7	TRBV6-1	CASTASGANYEQYF	TGTGCCAGCACCGCTAGCGGGGCGAACTACGAGCAGTACTTC
many	TRBD2	TRBJ2-1	TRBV20-1	CSARDLRQREGLSNEQFF	TGCAGTGCTAGAGATCTACGTCAGCGGGAGGGCCTTTCTAATGAGCAGTTCTTC
many	-	TRBJ1-4	TRBV29-1	CSVEDVTAGEKLFF	TGCAGCGTTGAAGATGTGACGGCGGGTGAAAAACTGTTTTTT
many	TRBD2	TRBJ2-5	TRBV5-1	CASSWGLAGVEGETQYF	TGCGCCAGCAGCTGGGGACTAGCGGGAGTTGAGGGCGAGACCCAGTACTTC
many	-	TRBJ2-7	TRBV28	CASSSPEYQYF	TGTGCCAGCAGTTCCCCGGAGTATCAGTACTTC
many	-	TRBJ2-3	TRBV20-1	CSAAPQGRAYF	TGCAGTGCCGCGCCCCAAGGGCGGGCGTATTTT
many	TRBD1	TRBJ1-5	TRBV5-1	CASSFTGAQPQHF	TGCGCCAGCAGCTTTACAGGGGCCCAGCCCCAGCATTTT
many	TRBD2	TRBJ2-1	TRBV9	CASSARRTSGRAYEQFF	TGTGCCAGCAGCGCCAGACGAACTAGCGGGAGGGCCTATGAGCAGTTCTTC
many	-	TRBJ2-5	TRBV5-1	CASSLGASQETQYF	TGCGCCAGCAGCTTGGGGGCCAGCCAAGAGACCCAGTACTTC
many	-	TRBJ2-1	TRBV24-1	CATSDLYSYNEQFF	TGTGCCACCAGTGATTTGTACTCTTACAATGAGCAGTTCTTC
many	-	TRBJ2-3	TRBV24-1	CATRGPRTEGDTQYF	TGTGCCACCCGGGGGCCACGAACGGAGGGGGATACGCAGTATTTT
many	-	TRBJ1-1	TRBV3-1	CASTESGTQEAFF	TGTGCCAGCACCGAATCCGGGACACAAGAAGCTTTCTTT
few	TRBD1	TRBJ2-3	TRBV7-7	CASSPGQGIDTQYF	TGTGCCAGCAGCCCCGGACAGGGGATAGATACGCAGTATTTT
-	-	TRBJ1-5	TRBV24-1	CATSTNSNQPQHF	TGTGCCACCAGCACAAATAGCAATCAGCCCCAGCATTTT
many	TRBD2	TRBJ2-1	TRBV28	CASRGLDLALTWVNEQFF	TGTGCCAGCAGGGGACTAGATTTGGCGCTTACATGGGTAAATGAGCAGTTCTTC
many	TRBD2	TRBJ2-3	TRBV11-2	CASSLVVAGLADTQYF	TGTGCCAGCAGCTTAGTTGTAGCGGGATTAGCAGATACGCAGTATTTT
many	-	TRBJ2-7	TRBV5-1	CASSSGPGEGEQYF	TGCGCCAGCAGCTCGGGACCGGGAGAAGGCGAGCAGTACTTC
-	TRBD2	TRBJ2-3	TRBV6-4	CASSEGGSGRDTQYF	TGTGCCAGCAGTGAGGGGGGGAGTGGGCGAGATACGCAGTATTTT
many	-	TRBJ2-1	TRBV20-1	CSASRTGYPAPNEQFF	TGCAGTGCTTCCCGCACGGGGTATCCCGCCCCCAATGAGCAGTTCTTC
many	-	TRBJ2-5	TRBV6-5	CASSYPGLRETQYF	TGTGCCAGCAGTTACCCGGGACTCCGAGAGACCCAGTACTTC
many	-	TRBJ2-5	TRBV7-9	CASSLSGGDQETQYF	TGTGCCAGCAGCTTATCAGGAGGTGACCAAGAGACCCAGTACTTC
-	TRBD1	TRBJ2-1	TRBV7-8	CASSARQGATYNEQFF	TGTGCCAGCAGCGCCCGACAGGGGGCGACCTACAATGAGCAGTTCTTC
many	-	TRBJ2-3	TRBV2	CASSVQGSNTDTQYF	TGTGCCAGCAGTGTACAGGGCTCCAACACAGATACGCAGTATTTT
-	TRBD2	TRBJ2-1	TRBV2	CASSPRLAGIDEQFF	TGTGCCAGCAGTCCCCGACTAGCGGGAATCGATGAGCAGTTCTTC
many	TRBD1	TRBJ2-1	TRBV9	CASSALTGTGGYNEQFF	TGTGCCAGCAGCGCATTGACCGGGACAGGGGGCTACAATGAGCAGTTCTTC
many	-	TRBJ2-1	TRBV3-1	CASSRGTNEQFF	TGTGCCAGCAGCCGCGGGACCAATGAGCAGTTCTTC
-	-	TRBJ2-5	TRBV6-2/TRBV6-3	CASSYSGVQETQYF	TGTGCCAGCAGTTACTCGGGGGTACAAGAGACCCAGTACTTC
many	TRBD1	TRBJ2-3	TRBV7-9	CASSWTGDPDTQYF	TGTGCCAGCAGCTGGACAGGGGATCCAGATACGCAGTATTTT
many	-	TRBJ2-1	TRBV7-6	CASSFPPGSDSNEQFF	TGTGCCAGCAGCTTCCCGCCCGGGAGTGACTCCAATGAGCAGTTCTTC
many	-	TRBJ2-1	TRBV27	CASSKGLLRREKMNDEQFF	TGTGCCAGCAGTAAGGGGCTTCTAAGACGGGAGAAAATGAACGATGAGCAGTTCTTC
many	-	TRBJ2-2	TRBV7-6	CASSLASGGLTGELFF	TGTGCCAGCAGCTTAGCGAGCGGTGGATTGACCGGGGAGCTGTTTTTT
many	-	TRBJ2-4	TRBV7-3	CASSAGPLDIQYF	TGTGCCAGCAGCGCGGGCCCCCTTGACATTCAGTACTTC